A single sample gave rise to the 10 T cell receptor beta chains below, sequenced in a study of shared clonotypes between healthy human individuals. Assay used: immunoSEQ multiplex PCR; TCRdb lists only in-frame clones, some missing. Of approximately 2.5 million clones in the sample, over 85% were seen once. The sample consisted of naive CD4+ T cells sorted from blood. Subset defined: CD45RA+ positively selected. The receptors stem from a man aged 18 to 30 in good health.

The chain combines TRBV6-5 with TRBJ2-3; possibly TRBD1 for D (5 bases). CDR3 length equals 12 residues. Germline V lookup: CDR1 MNHEY, CDR2 SVGAGI. V lost 6 bases and J lost 10, with 14 bases in between. The CDR3 coding sequence is TGTGCCAGCAGGGACATAGGATCCGCGCAGTATTTT. This encodes CASRDIGSAQYF.

This chain joins TRBV5-6 and TRBJ2-3, with D uncertain. CDR1 and CDR2 (germline): SGHDT, YYEEEE. The CDR3 length is 14 residues. The germline V and J ends were trimmed by 1 base and 2 bases, with 8 bases remaining between them. CDR3: CASSLPYNTDTQYF. The CDR3 DNA is TGTGCCAGCAGCTTGCCATACAACACAGATACGCAGTATTTT.

This clone showed up just a few times. This chain links TRBV4-1 with TRBJ1-5; D gene uncertain. In germline, CDR1 is MGHRA, CDR2 YSYEKL. The V gene lost 0 bases and the J gene lost 1 base, with 4 bases spanning the gap. The CDR3 contains 14 residues. CDR3 region: CASSQEDSNQPQHF. DNA for the CDR3: TGCGCCAGCAGCCAAGAAGACAGCAATCAGCCCCAGCATTTT.

The rearrangement uses TRBV10-2 and TRBJ2-2; 15 nucleotides align to TRBD2. J was trimmed by 0 bases and V by 6 bases; bases with no gene match: 11. This CDR3 region has 20 residues. Germline values: CDR1 WSHSY, CDR2 SAAADI. The CDR3 is CASRPSRTSGGAANTGELFF. CDR3 nucleotide sequence: TGCGCCAGCAGACCATCCCGGACTAGCGGGGGGGCAGCGAACACCGGGGAGCTGTTTTTT.

This chain uses TRBV27 with TRBJ1-5; no clear D gene. Germline CDR1 reads MNHEY; CDR2 reads SMNVEV (reference sequence). Trimming removed 2 bases at V and 2 bases at J, with 19 bases between. The CDR3 sequence is 18 residues long. CDR3 in amino acids: CASSLEVPLTSGNQPQHF. In DNA, the CDR3 is TGTGCCAGCAGTTTAGAGGTCCCCCTCACATCTGGCAATCAGCCCCAGCATTTT.

The rearrangement joins TRBV5-1 to TRBJ2-3; 10 nucleotides match TRBD1. CDR3 length equals 15 residues. CDR1 is SGHRS and CDR2 is YFSETQ in the germline V gene. V gave up 3 bases and J gave up 4 bases; unmatched junction bases: 5. CDR3 protein: CASSSPTGGPDTQYF. As DNA, the CDR3 is TGCGCCAGCAGCTCCCCGACAGGGGGCCCAGATACGCAGTATTTT.

The chain has TRBV5-1 and TRBJ2-1, with a weak D call TRBD2 (6 bases). The CDR3 extends over 15 amino acids. CDR1 and CDR2 (germline): SGHRS, YFSETQ. V was clipped by 2 bases and J by 4 bases, with 13 bases between them. CDR3 coding DNA: TGCGCCAGCAGCTTTGGCTCTAGCGTTTACAATGAGCAGTTCTTC. It specifies CASSFGSSVYNEQFF.

The CDR3 region has the DNA TGTGCCAGCAGCCCAGCGGGGGGAGGTGGGGAGACCCAGTACTTC. This codes for CASSPAGGGGETQYF. The V and J genes are TRBV6-1 and TRBJ2-5; 9 nucleotides match TRBD2. Germline values: CDR1 MNHNS, CDR2 SASEGT. The CDR3 runs 15 residues. Trimming took 6 bases from V and 5 from J; bases not matched to a gene: 10.

The gene calls are TRBV27 and TRBJ1-5, with D perhaps matching TRBD1 (5 bases). Germline CDR1 is MNHEY and CDR2 is SMNVEV (reference sequence). Trimming took 5 bases from V and 3 from J, leaving 11 bases between them. The CDR3 runs 14 residues. CDR3 in amino acids: CASSRDGSNQPQHF. As DNA, the CDR3 is TGTGCCAGCAGTCGGGACGGTTCCAATCAGCCCCAGCATTTT.

This clone was recorded only once. At the DNA level, this CDR3 is encoded by other sequences in the same sample as well. The gene calls are TRBV19 and TRBJ2-2, with unresolved D. The CDR3 is 15 amino acids. The V gene lost 3 bases and the J gene lost 4 bases, with 12 bases spanning the gap. From germline, CDR1 is LNHDA and CDR2 SQIVND (reference sequence). CDR3 in amino acids: CASSISGRATGELFF. The CDR3 nucleotides are TGTGCCAGTAGTATCTCTGGTCGGGCCACCGGGGAGCTGTTTTTT.